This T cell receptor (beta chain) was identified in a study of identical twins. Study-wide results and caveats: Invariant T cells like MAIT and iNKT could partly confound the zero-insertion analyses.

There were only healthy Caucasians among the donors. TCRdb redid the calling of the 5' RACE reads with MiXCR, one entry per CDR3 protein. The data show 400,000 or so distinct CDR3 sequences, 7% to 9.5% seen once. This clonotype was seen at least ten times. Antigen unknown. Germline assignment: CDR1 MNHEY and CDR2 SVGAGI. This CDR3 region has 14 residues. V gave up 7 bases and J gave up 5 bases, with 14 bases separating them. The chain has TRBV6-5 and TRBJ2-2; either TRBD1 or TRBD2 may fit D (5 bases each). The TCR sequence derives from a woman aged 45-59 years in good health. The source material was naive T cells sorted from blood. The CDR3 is CASNRDGGTGELFF. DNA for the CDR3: TGTGCCAGCAATAGGGACGGAGGTACCGGGGAGCTGTTTTTT.